These T cell receptor beta chains were read from a single sample in a study of CD8+ T cells in alopecia areata. Assay used: immunoSEQ multiplex PCR; TCRdb lists only in-frame clones, some missing. Of some 100,000 clones in the sample, 55% to 80% were seen once. The sample taken for sequencing was CD4+ T cells sorted from blood. The receptors were gathered from a human donor in good health. CDR3s include the opening cysteine and the closing phenylalanine or tryptophan. The D gene is left open where the match is weak. Expanded clones are given a class, and other clones once, few, many or no size at all.

D | J | size | length | V | DNA | CDR3
- | TRBJ1-1 | once | 13 | TRBV9 | TGTGCCAGCAGCGTAGACGACAAACCCCAAGCTTTCTTT | CASSVDDKPQAFF
TRBD2 | TRBJ2-1 | - | 14 | TRBV30 | TGTGCCTGGAGGGGCCAGCGGGGGCCGGGTGAGCAGTTCTTC | CAWRGQRGPGEQFF
TRBD1 | TRBJ1-5 | - | 15 | TRBV30 | TGTGCCTGGAGTGTTGCGTTAAGGGGGCATCAGCCCCAGCATTTT | CAWSVALRGHQPQHF
- | TRBJ2-6 | - | 18 | TRBV5-1 | TGCGCCAGCAGCCTACAGAGTCTAGGATCCTCTGGGGCCAACGTCCTGACTTTC | CASSLQSLGSSGANVLTF
- | TRBJ1-3 | - | 12 | TRBV2 | TGTGCCAGCGGTCGACACGGAAACACCATATATTTT | CASGRHGNTIYF
TRBD1 | TRBJ2-7 | - | 15 | TRBV6-4 | TGTGCCAGCAGCCACGGGGGACAGGGTTCCTACGAGCAGTACTTC | CASSHGGQGSYEQYF
- | TRBJ2-3 | few | 16 | TRBV21-1 | TGTGCCAGCAGCACACCGGACAGGGGAAGCACAGATACGCAGTATTTT | CASSTPDRGSTDTQYF
TRBD1 | TRBJ2-6 | - | 18 | TRBV7-2 | TGTGCCAGCAGCCCGAAGGGGACAGGGGTAACTGGGGCCAACGTCCTGACTTTC | CASSPKGTGVTGANVLTF
TRBD2 | TRBJ2-5 | - | 14 | TRBV19 | TGTGCCAGTAGTGGACTAGCGGACGGAGAGACCCAGTACTTC | CASSGLADGETQYF
TRBD2 | TRBJ2-1 | - | 16 | TRBV11-2 | TGTGCCAGCAGAGGACTAGCGGGGGGACTAGGCGATGAGCAGTTCTTC | CASRGLAGGLGDEQFF
- | TRBJ1-2 | - | 13 | TRBV7-2 | TGTGCCAGCAGCTTAAGAGGGAACTATGGCTACACCTTC | CASSLRGNYGYTF
TRBD2 | TRBJ2-1 | few | 15 | TRBV19 | TGTGCCAGTAGTTTCCTTAGCGGGGGAGTAAATGAGCAGTTCTTC | CASSFLSGGVNEQFF
TRBD1 | TRBJ2-7 | once | 13 | TRBV30 | TGTGCCTGGATTGAGACAGGGGGACACGAGCAGTACTTC | CAWIETGGHEQYF
TRBD2 | TRBJ2-1 | few | 16 | TRBV2 | TGTGCCAGCAGTGAAGAGGCGGGGGGGTCTTACAATGAGCAGTTCTTC | CASSEEAGGSYNEQFF
- | TRBJ1-1 | - | 9 | TRBV29-1 | TGCAGCGTTGAACCTGAAGCTTTCTTT | CSVEPEAFF
- | TRBJ2-6 | - | 12 | TRBV7-2 | TGTGCCAGCAGCCCCGGAGGCAACGTCCTGACTTTC | CASSPGGNVLTF
TRBD1 | TRBJ2-2 | few | 14 | TRBV30 | TGTGCCTCCGGGACAGAATCGAACACCGGGGAGCTGTTTTTT | CASGTESNTGELFF
- | TRBJ1-4 | once | 15 | TRBV27 | TGTGCCAGCAGTTTAACAGGGACCTCTAGGGAAAAACTGTTTTTT | CASSLTGTSREKLFF
- | TRBJ1-1 | - | 15 | TRBV6-6 | TGTGCCAGCAGTTACTCGAGGCAGGGAAACACTGAAGCTTTCTTT | CASSYSRQGNTEAFF
TRBD2 | TRBJ2-1 | - | 17 | TRBV7-6 | TGTGCCAGCAGCTTAGGGGCTAGCGGAAGCTCCTACAATGAGCAGTTCTTC | CASSLGASGSSYNEQFF
- | TRBJ1-1 | - | 15 | TRBV6-6 | TGTGCCAGCAGTTACGGAGACCGCCGGAACACTGAAGCTTTCTTT | CASSYGDRRNTEAFF
- | TRBJ2-7 | few | 12 | TRBV29-1 | TGCAGCGTTGAAAAGGGGGCCTACGAGCAGTACTTC | CSVEKGAYEQYF
TRBD1 | TRBJ2-2 | - | 15 | TRBV5-1 | TGCGCCAGCAGCCCCGGGACAGGGAACACCGGGGAGCTGTTTTTT | CASSPGTGNTGELFF
- | TRBJ2-2 | - | 12 | TRBV6-5 | TGTGCCAGCAGTCGTGGGGCCGGGGAGCTGTTTTTT | CASSRGAGELFF
TRBD2 | TRBJ2-1 | few | 15 | TRBV2 | TGTGCCAGCAGGGGTAGCGGGGGGGCCTCGAATGAGCAGTTCTTC | CASRGSGGASNEQFF